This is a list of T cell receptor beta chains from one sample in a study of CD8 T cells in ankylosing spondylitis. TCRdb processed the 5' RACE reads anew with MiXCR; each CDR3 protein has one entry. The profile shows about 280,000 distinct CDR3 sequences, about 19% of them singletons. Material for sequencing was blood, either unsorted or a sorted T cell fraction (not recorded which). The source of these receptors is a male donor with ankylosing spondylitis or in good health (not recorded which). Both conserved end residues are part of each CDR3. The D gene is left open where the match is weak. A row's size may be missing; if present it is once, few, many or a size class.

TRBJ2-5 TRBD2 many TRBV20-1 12 CSASTSEETQYF TGCAGTGCCTCCACTAGCGAAGAGACCCAGTACTTC
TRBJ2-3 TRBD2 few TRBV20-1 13 CSARGTSGSAQYF TGCAGTGCTAGAGGGACTAGCGGGAGTGCGCAGTATTTT
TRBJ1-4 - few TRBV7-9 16 CASSLEGWDLEEKLFF TGTGCCAGCAGCTTAGAGGGATGGGATTTAGAAGAAAAACTGTTTTTT
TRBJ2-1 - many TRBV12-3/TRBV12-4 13 CASGRDSGNEQFF TGTGCCAGCGGCCGGGACTCCGGCAATGAGCAGTTCTTC
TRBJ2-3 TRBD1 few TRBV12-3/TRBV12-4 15 CASSTTGGSADTQYF TGTGCCAGCAGTACAACAGGGGGCAGCGCAGATACGCAGTATTTT
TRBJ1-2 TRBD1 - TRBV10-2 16 CASSETPQGAGDGYTF TGCGCCAGCAGTGAGACCCCACAGGGGGCAGGAGATGGCTACACCTTC
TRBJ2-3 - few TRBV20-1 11 CSARDRDTQYF TGCAGTGCTAGAGATAGAGATACGCAGTATTTT
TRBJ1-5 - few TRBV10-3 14 CAISDRNSNQPQHF TGTGCCATCAGTGACAGGAATAGCAATCAGCCCCAGCATTTT
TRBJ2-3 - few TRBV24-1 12 CAVGTDPDTQYF TGTGCCGTTGGGACTGACCCAGATACGCAGTATTTT
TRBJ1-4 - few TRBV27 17 CASRRWNRVDVSEKLFF TGTGCCAGCAGGCGTTGGAACAGGGTCGATGTGAGCGAAAAACTGTTTTTT
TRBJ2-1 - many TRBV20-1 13 CSASDSDHNEQFF TGCAGTGCTAGTGATAGCGACCACAATGAGCAGTTCTTC
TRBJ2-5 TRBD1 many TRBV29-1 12 CSATTGGETQYF TGCAGCGCAACGACAGGGGGAGAGACCCAGTACTTC
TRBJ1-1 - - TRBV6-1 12 CGGGVFGTEAFF TGTGGAGGGGGAGTTTTTGGCACTGAAGCTTTCTTT
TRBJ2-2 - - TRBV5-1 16 CASSLELTDNTGELFF TGCGCCAGCAGCTTGGAACTGACAGACAACACCGGGGAGCTGTTTTTT
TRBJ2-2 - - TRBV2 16 CASSLTAEWGTGELFF TGTGCCAGCAGTTTAACGGCTGAGTGGGGAACCGGGGAGCTGTTTTTT
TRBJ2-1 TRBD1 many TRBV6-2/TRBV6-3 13 CASSRGPYNEQFF TGTGCCAGCAGCAGGGGGCCCTACAATGAGCAGTTCTTC
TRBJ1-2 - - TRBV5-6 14 CASSSIQLNYGYTF TGTGCCAGCAGCTCCATACAGCTTAACTATGGCTACACCTTC
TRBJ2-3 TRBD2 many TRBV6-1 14 CATRLAGGPDTQYF TGTGCCACAAGACTAGCGGGAGGGCCAGATACGCAGTATTTT
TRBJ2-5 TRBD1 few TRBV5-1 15 CASSLGQATQETQYF TGCGCCAGCAGCTTAGGACAGGCAACCCAAGAGACCCAGTACTTC
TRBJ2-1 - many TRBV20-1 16 CSSPDASVSSYNEQFF TGCAGCTCACCAGACGCGTCCGTCAGCTCCTACAATGAGCAGTTCTTC
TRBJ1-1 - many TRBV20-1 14 CSAPLQGQITEAFF TGCAGTGCTCCTCTACAGGGTCAGATAACTGAAGCTTTCTTT
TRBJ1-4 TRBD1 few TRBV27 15 CASSLSQGSNEKLFF TGTGCCAGCAGTTTATCACAGGGGTCTAATGAAAAACTGTTTTTT
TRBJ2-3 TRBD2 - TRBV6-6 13 CASGGSWTDTQYF TGTGCCAGCGGCGGGAGCTGGACAGATACGCAGTATTTT
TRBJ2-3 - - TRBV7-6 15 CASSLGSRRGDTQYF TGTGCCAGCAGCTTAGGCTCTAGAAGGGGGGATACGCAGTATTTT
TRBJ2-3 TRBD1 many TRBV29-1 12 CSVEQGVDTQYF TGCAGCGTTGAACAGGGGGTGGATACGCAGTATTTT
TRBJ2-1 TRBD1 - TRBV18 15 CASSPQQRGQGEQFF TGTGCCAGCTCACCTCAGCAGCGGGGACAGGGTGAGCAGTTCTTC
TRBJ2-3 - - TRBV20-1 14 CSASSGAPLDTQYF TGCAGTGCTAGTTCGGGGGCCCCTCTAGATACGCAGTATTTT
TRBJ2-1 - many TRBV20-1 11 CSASPDWEQFF TGCAGTGCTAGTCCCGACTGGGAGCAGTTCTTC
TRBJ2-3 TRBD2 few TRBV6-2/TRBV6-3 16 CASSPTLAGFTDTQYF TGTGCCAGCAGTCCGACGCTAGCGGGGTTCACAGATACGCAGTATTTT
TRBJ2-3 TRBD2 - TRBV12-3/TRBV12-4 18 CTCSLWGGGASGTDTQYF TGTACCTGCAGTTTGTGGGGCGGGGGGGCTTCTGGCACAGATACGCAGTATTTT
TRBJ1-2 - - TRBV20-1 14 CSARGIPTEYGYTF TGCAGTGCTAGGGGAATCCCGACAGAATATGGCTACACCTTC